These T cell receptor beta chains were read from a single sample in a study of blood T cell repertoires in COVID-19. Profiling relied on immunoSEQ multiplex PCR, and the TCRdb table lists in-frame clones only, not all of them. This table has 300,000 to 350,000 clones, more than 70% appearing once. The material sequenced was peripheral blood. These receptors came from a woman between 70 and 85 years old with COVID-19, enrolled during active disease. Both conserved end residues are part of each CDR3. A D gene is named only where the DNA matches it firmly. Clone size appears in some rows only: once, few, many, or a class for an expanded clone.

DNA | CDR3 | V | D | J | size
TGTGCCAGCAGCCATAGGCAGGGTAAGTATATGAGCGATACGCAGTATTTT | CASSHRQGKYMSDTQYF | TRBV4-2 | NA | TRBJ2-3 | NA
TGTGCCAGCAGCTCCGCCCGGCGGGGGGTCTCAGATACGCAGTATTTT | CASSSARRGVSDTQYF | TRBV5-4 | TRBD2 | TRBJ2-3 | NA
TGTGCTAGTGGTTTGTGGACAGGGGTTATGAACACTGAAGCTTTCTTT | CASGLWTGVMNTEAFF | TRBV12-5 | TRBD1 | TRBJ1-1 | NA
TGCGCCAGCAGTTCGGCTAGCGGCAAAGAGACCCAGTACTTC | CASSSASGKETQYF | TRBV5-1 | TRBD2 | TRBJ2-5 | NA
TGTGCCAGCAGTCCCGAGAGGGGGAGCAATCAGCCCCAGCATTTT | CASSPERGSNQPQHF | TRBV2 | NA | TRBJ1-5 | NA
TGCGCCAGCAGCCCGATGGACAGGGGGAACACCGGGGAGCTGTTTTTT | CASSPMDRGNTGELFF | TRBV5-1 | TRBD1 | TRBJ2-2 | NA
TGTGCCAGCAGCAACCCACGGTCGGGAATTGACTATGGCTACACCTTC | CASSNPRSGIDYGYTF | TRBV3-1/TRBV3-2 | NA | TRBJ1-2 | NA
TGCGCCAGCAGCGGACTAGTAGCCTACAATGAGCAGTTCTTC | CASSGLVAYNEQFF | TRBV10-2 | TRBD2 | TRBJ2-1 | NA
TGTGCCAGCTCACCACTTGGCGGCTACGAGCAGTACTTC | CASSPLGGYEQYF | TRBV18 | NA | TRBJ2-7 | NA
TGTGCCAGCAGCTTGGCCGCGGGACAGGGTGGTGGCTACACCTTC | CASSLAAGQGGGYTF | TRBV5-6 | TRBD1 | TRBJ1-2 | NA
TGTGCTAGTGGTTTTCAGGGGCCGAACGGGGAGCTGTTTTTT | CASGFQGPNGELFF | TRBV12-5 | NA | TRBJ2-2 | NA
TGTGCCAGCAGTGACAGGTTTAGGATCGGCAATCAGCCCCAGCATTTT | CASSDRFRIGNQPQHF | TRBV2 | NA | TRBJ1-5 | NA
TGCGCCAGCAGCCTAGGGCCGACAGGGAACCAAGAGACCCAGTACTTC | CASSLGPTGNQETQYF | TRBV5-1 | TRBD1 | TRBJ2-5 | NA
TGTGCCAGCAGCGGGGAGGAAGGCTACACCTTC | CASSGEEGYTF | TRBV5-6 | NA | TRBJ1-2 | once